Following are 27 T cell receptor beta chains from one sample sequenced in a study of PD-L1 blockade in urothelial cancer. The time point here: pretreatment peripheral blood. Repertoires were generated with immunoSEQ multiplex PCR, while TCRdb's copy carries only in-frame clones and drops some. The sample consists of under 55,000 clones, about 88% of them appearing once. Sequenced here: PBMCs, sampled around atezolizumab (anti-PD-L1) treatment. The receptors stem from a donor at least 40 years old with urothelial cancer.

The V and J genes are TRBV7-8 and TRBJ2-2, with 8 bases aligning to TRBD2. CDR1 is SGHVS and CDR2 is FQNEAQ in the germline V gene. V was clipped by 6 bases and J by 6 bases; unmatched bases: 6. CDR3 length equals 14 residues. CDR3 region: CASRSGRGAGELFF. The CDR3 bases are TGTGCCAGCAGGTCCGGGCGGGGGGCCGGGGAGCTGTTTTTT. Combining the CDR3 with reference TRBV7-8 and TRBJ2-2 gives the whole variable domain GAGVSQSPRYKVAKRGQDVALRCDPISGHVSLFWYQQALGQGPEFLTYFQNEAQLDKSGLPSDRFFAERPEGSVSTLKIQRTQQEDSAVYLCASRSGRGAGELFFGEGSRLTVL.

The chain couples TRBV7-8 to TRBJ1-1; D not resolved. Trimming left V 2 bases short and J 8 bases short, with 15 bases between. CDR3 length equals 14 residues. Germline CDR1 SGHVS, CDR2 FQNEAQ. The CDR3 sequence: CASSLTGRLREAFF. The CDR3, as DNA: TGTGCCAGCAGCTTAACGGGGAGACTGAGGGAAGCTTTCTTT.

This clone was counted between two and nine times. The chain carries TRBV30 and TRBJ2-1; a possible D gene is TRBD2 (5 bases). The CDR3 spans 14 residues. V shed 1 base and J shed 7 bases, with 14 bases lying between them. Germline values: CDR1 GTSNPN, CDR2 SVGIG (reference sequence). CDR3 nucleotide sequence: TGTGCCTGGAGTGATGCCCCTCAGCGGAATGAGCAGTTCTTC. Translating it yields CAWSDAPQRNEQFF. The variable domain in full, with the rest retrieved from reference TRBV30 and TRBJ2-1, is SQTIHQWPATLVQPVGSPLSLECTVEGTSNPNLYWYRQAAGRGLQLLFYSVGIGQISSEVPQNLSASRPQDRQFILSSKKLLLSDSGFYLCAWSDAPQRNEQFFGPGTRLTVL.

This chain links TRBV4-1 with TRBJ2-2; 9 bases match TRBD2. This CDR3 is 17 amino acids long. V lost 0 bases to trimming and J lost 5 bases; unmatched junction nucleotides: 7. Germline assignment: CDR1 MGHRA and CDR2 YSYEKL. The CDR3 DNA follows: TGCGCCAGCAGCCAAGATCGGGCGGGAGGGGGGACCGGGGAGCTGTTTTTT. Residues: CASSQDRAGGGTGELFF.

The chain joins TRBV6-1 to TRBJ1-2; 11 nucleotides match TRBD1. There are 17 residues in the CDR3. Germline V CDR1 and CDR2: MNHNS, SASEGT. The V gene end was trimmed by 0 bases and the J gene end by 4 bases; junction bases not matched to a gene: 7. This CDR3 reads CASSEAGTGGRVYGYTF. DNA of the CDR3: TGTGCCAGCAGTGAAGCGGGGACAGGGGGACGGGTCTATGGCTACACCTTC.

This chain uses TRBV9 with TRBJ2-7; D might be TRBD2 (6 bases). Germline assignment: CDR1 SGDLS and CDR2 YYNGEE. Trimming pared 4 bases from V and 5 bases from J, leaving 16 bases between. The CDR3 extends over 14 amino acids. The CDR3, as DNA: TGTGCCAGCAGCCCAGAACTAATAGCGGACGAGCAGTACTTC. Translating it yields CASSPELIADEQYF.

The CDR3 DNA follows: TGTGCCTGGGATTACGGCGTAGCCGGCGAGCAGTACTTC. The encoded protein is CAWDYGVAGEQYF. This chain connects TRBV30 to TRBJ2-7, with D unclear. Between the trimmed V and J ends, which lost 5 bases and 6 bases, there was a span of 17 bases. The CDR3 loop spans 13 amino acids. Germline values: CDR1 GTSNPN, CDR2 SVGIG (reference sequence).

Only one count was recorded for this clone. The J gene is TRBJ2-1, the V gene TRBV27; tentative D call: TRBD2 (6 bases). V was shortened by 8 bases and J by 0 bases, with 14 bases between the two germline ends. Germline V gene data show CDR1 as MNHEY and CDR2 as SMNVEV (reference sequence). The CDR3 length is 15 residues. CDR3 protein: CASGSDGSSYNEQFF. CDR3 bases: TGTGCCAGCGGATCCGACGGGAGCTCCTACAATGAGCAGTTCTTC.

The genes are TRBV2 and TRBJ2-3, with D perhaps TRBD2 (6 bases). In germline, CDR1 is SNHLY, CDR2 FYNNEI. The V and J ends lost 6 bases and 2 bases respectively, with 12 bases between them. This CDR3 has 14 residues. CDR3 DNA sequence: TGTGCCAGCAGGGCGGGGATTTTCACAGATACGCAGTATTTT. The encoded protein is CASRAGIFTDTQYF.

The V and J genes are TRBV28 and TRBJ2-1; 12 bases are shared with TRBD2. Germline V gene sequence: CDR1 MDHEN, CDR2 SYDVKM. This CDR3 has 15 residues. V was pared by 6 bases and J by 6 bases, with 6 bases of the junction left unmatched. Here the CDR3 reads CASRPLAGGANEQFF. For the CDR3, the DNA is TGTGCCAGCAGGCCCCTAGCGGGAGGGGCCAATGAGCAGTTCTTC.

J is TRBJ2-2 and V is TRBV7-2; D is unresolved. CDR3 length: 15 residues. Between the trimmed V and J ends, which lost 0 bases and 5 bases, there was a span of 10 bases. Germline CDR1 SGHTA, CDR2 FQGNSA. CDR3 bases: TGTGCCAGCAGCTTAGCCCCCGCCGGGACCGGGGAGCTGTTTTTT. Amino acids: CASSLAPAGTGELFF.

The J gene is TRBJ2-1, the V gene TRBV19, with 7 bases aligning to TRBD2. V was clipped by 5 bases and J by 0 bases; unmatched bases: 4. The CDR3 sequence is 15 residues long. Germline CDR1 LNHDA, CDR2 SQIVND (reference sequence). The CDR3 region is CASSPSGSSYNEQFF. The CDR3 DNA is TGTGCCAGTAGTCCTAGCGGAAGCTCCTACAATGAGCAGTTCTTC.

V gene TRBV15 combines with J gene TRBJ2-7, with 7 bases that match TRBD1. The J segment lost 2 bases and the V segment lost 5 bases, leaving 6 bases of the junction unmatched. Germline V gives CDR1 LNHNV, CDR2 YYDKDF (reference sequence). The CDR3 has 14 amino acids. CDR3 DNA: TGTGCCACCAGCCGAGGGGGCGGAACCTACGAGCAGTACTTC. Translation gives CATSRGGGTYEQYF.

This chain links TRBV10-3 with TRBJ2-5, with TRBD1 matching over 8 bases. Germline CDR1 and CDR2: ENHRY and SYGVKD. The CDR3 has 15 amino acids. With V trimmed by 3 bases and J by 5 bases, 8 bases remained unmatched. CDR3 loop: CAISDPTGAHETQYF. CDR3 coding DNA: TGTGCCATCAGTGACCCGACAGGGGCCCACGAGACCCAGTACTTC.

This clone is a singleton in its sample. The V and J genes are TRBV6-4 and TRBJ2-1; TRBD2 matches at 12 bases. The CDR3 spans 20 residues. V lost 3 bases, J lost 9 bases, and 21 bases stayed unmatched. Looked up from germline, CDR1 is MRHNA and CDR2 is SNTAGT. The CDR3 loop is CASSEGAGLAGRSAFSEQFF. The CDR3 nucleotides read TGTGCCAGCAGTGAAGGGGCCGGACTAGCGGGACGGTCTGCCTTCAGTGAGCAGTTCTTC.

This clone occurred a few times. This sequence joins TRBV6-5 and TRBJ1-2, with 7 bases fitting TRBD1. This CDR3 comprises 13 residues. CDR1 and CDR2 from the germline V gene are MNHEY and SVGAGI. Trimming cost V 6 bases and J 8 bases; bases outside gene matches: 9. Here the CDR3 reads CASSSDRPGGYTF. The CDR3 region has the DNA TGTGCCAGCAGCTCGGACAGGCCTGGGGGCTACACCTTC.

The chain combines TRBV5-4 with TRBJ2-5; 12 bases are a match to TRBD2. The germline CDR1 and CDR2 sequences are SGHNT and YYREEE (reference sequence). The CDR3 runs to 16 residues. With 4 bases clipped from V and 7 bases from J, the junction kept 11 bases outside the gene matches. In DNA form, the CDR3 reads TGTGCCAGCAGCCCGGGGGCTAGCGGGAGGGCCGGGACCCAGTACTTC. It yields the protein CASSPGASGRAGTQYF. The whole variable domain, remainder taken from reference TRBV5-4 and TRBJ2-5, is ETGVTQSPTHLIKTRGQQVTLRCSSQSGHNTVSWYQQALGQGPQFIFQYYREEENGRGNFPPRFSGLQFPNYSSELNVNALELDDSALYLCASSPGASGRAGTQYFGPGTRLLVL.

The chain combines TRBV18 with TRBJ1-2; TRBD1 aligns across 8 bases. V gave up 1 base and J gave up 2 bases; unmatched junction bases: 3. The CDR3 totals 15 residues. In germline, CDR1 is KGHSH, CDR2 LQKENI. The CDR3 sequence is CASSPRDRRNYGYTF. In DNA form, the CDR3 reads TGTGCCAGCTCACCACGGGACAGGAGGAACTATGGCTACACCTTC.

V is TRBV10-3 and J is TRBJ2-7; tentative D call: TRBD1 (6 bases). Germline V CDR1 and CDR2: ENHRY, SYGVKD. CDR3 length equals 16 residues. Trimming took 2 bases from V and 0 from J, leaving 14 bases between them. The chain's CDR3 is CAISETGRQASYEQYF. CDR3 bases: TGTGCCATCAGTGAGACGGGGCGACAGGCCTCCTACGAGCAGTACTTC.

Concerning this clone itself: This sample also contains other DNA sequences that code for the same CDR3. V is TRBV4-1 and J is TRBJ2-7, with D possibly TRBD1 on 5 matching bases. V shed 3 bases and J shed 4 bases, with 16 bases lying between them. CDR1 is MGHRA and CDR2 is YSYEKL in the germline V gene. The CDR3 totals 15 residues. CDR3 sequence (DNA): TGCGCCAGCAGCCAGGTCCGTCCAGGGCTTTACGAGCAGTACTTC. It encodes CASSQVRPGLYEQYF.

The V and J genes are TRBV6-5 and TRBJ1-5; perhaps TRBD1 as D (6 bases). This CDR3 comprises 15 residues. Trimming stripped 2 bases from V and 9 bases from J, with 17 bases between. Germline loops: CDR1 MNHEY, CDR2 SVGAGI. The CDR3 loop reads CASSYGGGRLWPQHF. The CDR3 DNA reads as TGTGCCAGCAGTTACGGCGGGGGGCGATTGTGGCCCCAGCATTTT.

The chain has TRBV6-1 and TRBJ2-1, with 12 bases lining up with TRBD2. The CDR3 loop spans 14 amino acids. Germline V gives CDR1 MNHNS, CDR2 SASEGT. After removal of 6 bases from V and 13 bases from J, the junction contained 10 bases not matched to a gene. This CDR3 reads CASRGLAGDPGQFF. The CDR3 DNA is TGTGCCAGCAGGGGACTAGCGGGCGACCCGGGCCAGTTCTTC.

The rearrangement uses TRBV4-1 and TRBJ2-1, with 12 bases that match TRBD2. J lost 6 bases, V lost 1 base, and 4 bases had no gene match. CDR3 length: 16 amino acids. Germline loops: CDR1 MGHRA, CDR2 YSYEKL. In DNA form, the CDR3 reads TGCGCCAGCAGCCAAGGGACTAGCGGGACTTTCAATGAGCAGTTCTTC. This gives the protein CASSQGTSGTFNEQFF.

This chain joins TRBV5-5 and TRBJ2-5, with 9 bases fitting TRBD1. V trimming: 4 bases; J trimming: 5 bases; junction bases outside the gene matches: 6. Germline V lookup: CDR1 SGHKS, CDR2 YYEKEE (reference sequence). This CDR3 spans 14 amino acids. CDR3 sequence (DNA): TGTGCCAGCAGCACAGGGACAGGGAGGGAGACCCAGTACTTC. As protein: CASSTGTGRETQYF.

The chain is built from TRBV7-9 and TRBJ1-4; no clear D gene. The CDR3 extends over 14 amino acids. Trimming stripped 3 bases from V and 8 bases from J, with 13 bases between. CDR1 is SEHNR and CDR2 is FQNEAQ in the germline V gene (reference sequence). The CDR3 DNA sequence: TGTGCCAGCAGCTTTTTGGGCAGCCGGGAAAAACTGTTTTTT. Translating gives CASSFLGSREKLFF.

This chain links TRBV7-3 with TRBJ2-5; the match to TRBD2 covers 10 bases. V trimming: 2 bases; J trimming: 4 bases; junction bases outside the gene matches: 7. The CDR3 loop spans 16 amino acids. The germline gives CDR1 SGHTA, CDR2 FQGTGA. CDR3 DNA: TGTGCCAGCAGCTTAGGGCTAGCGGGAGCAGGAGAGACCCAGTACTTC. Translated: CASSLGLAGAGETQYF.

This clone was detected only a few times. V is TRBV15 and J is TRBJ1-1, with D tentatively TRBD1 (5 bases). V shed 0 bases and J shed 4 bases, with 9 bases lying between them. CDR1 and CDR2 from the germline V gene are LNHNV and YYDKDF (reference sequence). The CDR3 spans 14 residues. The CDR3 here is CATSRDRGSTEAFF. In DNA form, the CDR3 reads TGTGCCACCAGCAGAGACCGGGGGAGCACTGAAGCTTTCTTT.